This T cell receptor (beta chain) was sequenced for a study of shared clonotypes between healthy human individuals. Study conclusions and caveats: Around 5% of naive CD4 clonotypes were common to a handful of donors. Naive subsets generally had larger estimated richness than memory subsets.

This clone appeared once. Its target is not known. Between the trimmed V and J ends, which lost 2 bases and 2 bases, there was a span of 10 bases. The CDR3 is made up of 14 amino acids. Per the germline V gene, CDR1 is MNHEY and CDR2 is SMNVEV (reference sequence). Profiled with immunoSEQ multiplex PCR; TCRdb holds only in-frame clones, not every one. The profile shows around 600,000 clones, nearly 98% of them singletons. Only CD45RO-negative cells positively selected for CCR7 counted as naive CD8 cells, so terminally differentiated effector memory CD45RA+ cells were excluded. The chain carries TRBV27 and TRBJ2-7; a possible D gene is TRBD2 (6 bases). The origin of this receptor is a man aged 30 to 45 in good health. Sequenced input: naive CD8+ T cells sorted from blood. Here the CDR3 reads CASSLSGLAYEQYF. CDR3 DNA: TGTGCCAGCAGTTTAAGCGGGCTAGCCTACGAGCAGTACTTC.